The 27 T cell receptor beta chains given below trace back to one sample, sequenced in a study of a mutant IDH1 vaccine in newly diagnosed glioma (dated by TCRdb to the early 2020s). The time point tag for this specimen amounts to: week 35, safety follow-up. Each vaccine dose, consisting of 300 ug of a 20-mer mutant IDH1 peptide in Montanide, was administered subcutaneously with topical imiquimod. Their antigens remain unidentified. Library prep was done by the immunoSEQ multiplex PCR assay. Not all clones reach the TCRdb copy of this immuneACCESS table, which keeps in-frame sequences only. Checked studies attribute under half of the gap to unresolved V genes and leave the rest unexplained. The sample contains 73,000 or so clones, roughly 83% of them found a single time. The ten largest clones add up to approximately 12% of the sample. The source material was PBMCs, sampled from a glioma patient whose treatment included an IDH1 peptide vaccine. Receptors were obtained from a young man with glioma.

This rearrangement joins TRBV9 to TRBJ1-1; 8 bases match TRBD1. The ends lost 4 bases at V and 0 bases at J; junction bases unmatched: 11. The CDR3 runs 17 residues. Per germline, CDR1 SGDLS and CDR2 YYNGEE. The CDR3 bases are TGTGCCAGCAGCCGTAGTGGGACAGGCGCTCTGAACACTGAAGCTTTCTTT. This codes for CASSRSGTGALNTEAFF.

This clone was seen more than once but under ten times. V and J are TRBV9 and TRBJ1-1; D is uncertain. The length of the CDR3 is 12 residues. Germline V gene data show CDR1 as SGDLS and CDR2 as YYNGEE. V dropped 4 bases and J dropped 7 bases, with 11 bases sitting between them. CDR3 residues: CASSSRGGEAFF. The CDR3 region has the DNA TGTGCCAGCAGCTCCCGGGGAGGTGAAGCTTTCTTT.

This clone has only one observation. The chain recombines TRBV29-1 with TRBJ1-1; D gene uncertain. CDR1 is SQVTM, CDR2 ANQGSEA, per germline. CDR3 size: 11 residues. Trimming pared 8 bases from V and 2 bases from J, leaving 9 bases between. CDR3 coding DNA: TGCAGCTCTGTTCGTAACACTGAAGCTTTCTTT. Protein sequence: CSSVRNTEAFF. Drawing the rest from reference TRBV29-1 and TRBJ1-1, the complete variable domain is SAVISQKPSRDICQRGTSLTIQCQVDSQVTMMFWYRQQPGQSLTLIATANQGSEATYESGFVIDKFPISRPNLTFSTLTVSNMSPEDSSIYLCSSVRNTEAFFGQGTRLTVV.

This rearrangement joins TRBV28 to TRBJ1-1, with a weak D call TRBD1 (5 bases). Germline V gene data show CDR1 as MDHEN and CDR2 as SYDVKM. V was cut by 3 bases and J by 2 bases, with 10 bases left in between. CDR3 length equals 14 residues. CDR3 coding DNA: TGTGCCAGCAGTTTGGTGCAGGGCAACACTGAAGCTTTCTTT. This codes for CASSLVQGNTEAFF.

This chain links TRBV7-8 with TRBJ2-2, with 12 bases fitting TRBD2. Germline V gives CDR1 SGHVS, CDR2 FQNEAQ. The V and J ends lost 6 bases and 6 bases, in that order; junction bases with no gene match: 11. The CDR3 length is 17 residues. The CDR3 bases are TGTGCCAGCAGGCGCGACTCGGGACTAGCGGGCCCCGGGGAGCTGTTTTTT. It specifies CASRRDSGLAGPGELFF.

J is TRBJ2-1 and V is TRBV5-1; D is undetermined. The germline V and J ends were trimmed by 3 bases and 9 bases, with 10 bases remaining between them. CDR3 length equals 12 residues. The germline CDR1 and CDR2 sequences are SGHRS and YFSETQ. In DNA, the CDR3 is TGCGCCAGCAGCTCTAGTGATACTGAGCAGTTCTTC. Protein product: CASSSSDTEQFF.

The gene calls are TRBV28 and TRBJ2-7, with 7 bases aligning to TRBD2. The CDR3 is 15 amino acids. Per the germline V gene, CDR1 is MDHEN and CDR2 is SYDVKM. V gave up 3 bases and J gave up 2 bases; unmatched junction bases: 7. CDR3 loop: CASSLRRERAYEQYF. The CDR3 DNA is TGTGCCAGCAGTTTGCGGCGGGAGAGGGCCTACGAGCAGTACTTC.

As for this clone: The sample holds other DNA sequences that translate to the same CDR3. The rearrangement links TRBV18 to TRBJ1-1, with D possibly TRBD1 on 5 matching bases. The CDR3 totals 13 residues. Germline V gene data show CDR1 as KGHSH and CDR2 as LQKENI. Trimming removed 4 bases at V and 1 base at J, with 7 bases between. The CDR3 loop reads CASSLQGNTEAFF. In DNA form, the CDR3 reads TGTGCCAGCTCACTTCAGGGGAACACTGAAGCTTTCTTT.

The J gene is TRBJ2-2, the V gene TRBV5-1; tentatively, D is TRBD2 (6 bases). This CDR3 comprises 16 residues. Germline V lookup: CDR1 SGHRS, CDR2 YFSETQ. With 3 bases removed from V and 0 bases from J, the gap between germline ends came to 12 bases. Here the CDR3 reads CASSSSRGTNTGELFF. Written as DNA, the CDR3 is TGCGCCAGCAGCTCCTCTCGGGGGACGAACACCGGGGAGCTGTTTTTT.

The chain joins TRBV6-5 to TRBJ1-2; 9 nucleotides match TRBD1. V was pared by 2 bases and J by 7 bases, with 8 bases of the junction left unmatched. This CDR3 region has 15 residues. Germline V gives CDR1 MNHEY, CDR2 SVGAGI. CDR3 loop: CASSYEGTGNRGYTF. CDR3 coding DNA: TGTGCCAGCAGTTACGAGGGGACAGGGAATCGTGGCTACACCTTC.

The chain couples TRBV7-8 to TRBJ1-3, with D perhaps TRBD1 (5 bases). Germline V gene lookup returns CDR1 SGHVS and CDR2 FQNEAQ. V was pared by 4 bases and J by 4 bases, with 17 bases between. This CDR3 region has 16 residues. The CDR3, as DNA: TGTGCCAGCAGCTCAAACTTAGGGGAGTCCGGAAACACCATATATTTT. It codes for CASSSNLGESGNTIYF. Together with reference TRBV7-8 and TRBJ1-3, the CDR3 gives the full variable domain: GAGVSQSPRYKVAKRGQDVALRCDPISGHVSLFWYQQALGQGPEFLTYFQNEAQLDKSGLPSDRFFAERPEGSVSTLKIQRTQQEDSAVYLCASSSNLGESGNTIYFGEGSWLTVV.

CDR3 sequence (DNA): TGTGCCACCAGCAGAGATCAGGGTTGGGGCACAGATACGCAGTATTTT. Translation: CATSRDQGWGTDTQYF. This chain links TRBV15 with TRBJ2-3; D might be TRBD1 (5 bases). The CDR3 totals 16 residues. Germline V gene sequence: CDR1 LNHNV, CDR2 YYDKDF (reference sequence). V lost 0 bases and J lost 1, with 11 bases in between. Filled out from reference TRBV15 and TRBJ2-3, the complete variable domain reads DAMVIQNPRYQVTQFGKPVTLSCSQTLNHNVMYWYQQKSSQAPKLLFHYYDKDFNNEADTPDNFQSRRPNTSFCFLDIRSPGLGDTAMYLCATSRDQGWGTDTQYFGPGTRLTVL.

The gene calls are TRBV9 and TRBJ2-1; 7 positions agree with TRBD2. This CDR3 has 16 amino acids. The V and J ends lost 0 bases and 2 bases, in that order; junction bases with no gene match: 5. The germline V gene encodes CDR1 SGDLS and CDR2 YYNGEE. CDR3 nucleotide sequence: TGTGCCAGCAGCGTAGCAAGCGGGATCACCTACAATGAGCAGTTCTTC. Protein product: CASSVASGITYNEQFF.

The chain employs TRBV19 and TRBJ1-2, with TRBD1 as a possible D gene (6 bases). Germline assignment: CDR1 LNHDA and CDR2 SQIVND (reference sequence). The V end was cut by 0 bases, the J end by 8 bases, with 10 bases between. The length of the CDR3 is 13 residues. The DNA for the CDR3 is TGTGCCAGTAGTATAGACTACAGGGAAGGCTACACCTTC. Translating it yields CASSIDYREGYTF.

The rearrangement joins TRBV2 to TRBJ1-1; D is undetermined. Trimming took 5 bases from V and 5 from J, leaving 18 bases between them. This CDR3 has 15 residues. Germline CDR1 reads SNHLY; CDR2 reads FYNNEI. CDR3: CASSTRGRGRTEAFF. CDR3 coding DNA: TGTGCCAGCAGTACCCGCGGCAGAGGGCGGACTGAAGCTTTCTTT.

By its share, this clone is medium-sized. The J gene is TRBJ2-1, the V gene TRBV19; no firm D call. The V gene's germline CDR1 is LNHDA and CDR2 SQIVND (reference sequence). V was shortened by 3 bases and J by 6 bases, with 9 bases between the two germline ends. The CDR3 runs to 13 residues. In DNA form, the CDR3 reads TGTGCCAGTAGTATCGGTGGTCCCAATGAGCAGTTCTTC. Amino acids: CASSIGGPNEQFF.

The chain carries TRBV13 and TRBJ2-7; TRBD1 agrees at 11 bases. This CDR3 region has 15 residues. The V gene end was trimmed by 5 bases and the J gene end by 5 bases; junction bases not matched to a gene: 8. The V gene's germline CDR1 is PRHDT and CDR2 FYEKMQ (reference sequence). CDR3 DNA sequence: TGTGCCAGCAGCCCAAAGGGACAGGGGGGCCACGAGCAGTACTTC. Protein: CASSPKGQGGHEQYF. Full variable domain (outside the CDR3, taken from reference TRBV13 and TRBJ2-7): AAGVIQSPRHLIKEKRETATLKCYPIPRHDTVYWYQQGPGQDPQFLISFYEKMQSDKGSIPDRFSAQQFSDYHSELNMSSLELGDSALYFCASSPKGQGGHEQYFGPGTRLTVT.

The rearrangement uses TRBV4-3 and TRBJ1-1; D is perhaps TRBD1 (5 bases). V dropped 0 bases and J dropped 8 bases, with 13 bases sitting between them. Germline values: CDR1 LGHNA, CDR2 YSLEER. This CDR3 comprises 14 residues. The CDR3 region is CASSQDLFRDEAFF. The CDR3 DNA reads TGCGCCAGCAGCCAAGATTTATTCAGGGACGAAGCTTTCTTT.

The chain recombines TRBV15 with TRBJ1-5; no definite D call. Germline CDR1 reads LNHNV; CDR2 reads YYDKDF (reference sequence). V was shortened by 0 bases and J by 3 bases, with 12 bases between the two germline ends. This CDR3 has 16 amino acids. CDR3 in DNA: TGTGCCACCAGCAGAGATAGGCGTCTCCCCAATCAGCCCCAGCATTTT. This encodes CATSRDRRLPNQPQHF.

This clone has more than one count but fewer than ten. CDR3 in amino acids: CASSPTLAGYNEQFF. The CDR3 bases are TGTGCCAGCTCACCAACCCTGGCGGGTTACAATGAGCAGTTCTTC. The chain combines TRBV7-3 with TRBJ2-1; maybe TRBD2 (5 bases). Germline values: CDR1 SGHTA, CDR2 FQGTGA. CDR3 length: 15 residues. V was pared by 8 bases and J by 4 bases, with 18 bases between. The complete variable domain, with remaining parts taken from reference TRBV7-3 and TRBJ2-1, reads GAGVSQTPSNKVTEKGKYVELRCDPISGHTALYWYRQSLGQGPEFLIYFQGTGAADDSGLPNDRFFAVRPEGSVSTLKIQRTERGDSAVYLCASSPTLAGYNEQFFGPGTRLTVL.

The chain links TRBV28 to TRBJ1-5; a possible D gene is TRBD1 (5 bases). The CDR3 has 16 residues. Germline lookup yields CDR1 MDHEN and CDR2 SYDVKM. V was shortened by 7 bases and J by 8 bases, with 24 bases between the two germline ends. The CDR3 DNA follows: TGTGCCAGCATCTCGGAGGGGTGGCAGGGCATTGAGCCCCAGCATTTT. Residues: CASISEGWQGIEPQHF.

CDR3 loop: CAVSTWTGSYNEQFF. The CDR3 DNA sequence: TGTGCGGTATCTACTTGGACAGGTTCCTACAATGAGCAGTTCTTC. The chain has TRBV6-5 and TRBJ2-1, with TRBD1 matching over 7 bases. Germline CDR1 MNHEY, CDR2 SVGAGI. The CDR3 runs 15 residues.

J is TRBJ1-1 and V is TRBV27; D possibly corresponds to TRBD1 (6 bases). CDR3 size: 13 residues. V was pared by 5 bases and J by 7 bases, with 14 bases between. Germline loops: CDR1 MNHEY, CDR2 SMNVEV (reference sequence). The CDR3: CASSLRDTFEAFF. In nucleotides, the CDR3 is TGTGCCAGCAGTCTCCGGGACACCTTTGAAGCTTTCTTT.

The rearrangement links TRBV11-1 to TRBJ2-6; 8 bases fit TRBD2. The CDR3 has 17 amino acids. Germline CDR1 reads SGHAT; CDR2 reads FQDESV (reference sequence). Germline trimming cut 5 bases from V and 0 bases from J; bases unmatched to any gene: 6. CDR3 coding DNA: TGTGCCAGCAGCACACTAGCGGATACCTCTGGGGCCAACGTCCTGACTTTC. It translates to CASSTLADTSGANVLTF.

The V call is TRBV29-1, the J call TRBJ1-2; D might be TRBD1 (6 bases). The CDR3 loop spans 14 amino acids. V lost 0 bases, J lost 6 bases, and 14 bases lay in between. Germline V gene sequence: CDR1 SQVTM, CDR2 ANQGSEA. CDR3: CSVEDPRGVNGYTF. The CDR3 bases are TGCAGCGTTGAAGATCCGAGGGGGGTAAATGGCTACACCTTC. Drawing the rest from reference TRBV29-1 and TRBJ1-2, the complete variable domain is SAVISQKPSRDICQRGTSLTIQCQVDSQVTMMFWYRQQPGQSLTLIATANQGSEATYESGFVIDKFPISRPNLTFSTLTVSNMSPEDSSIYLCSVEDPRGVNGYTFGSGTRLTVV.

This chain links TRBV4-3 with TRBJ2-7; D ambiguous. V was trimmed by 0 bases and J by 2 bases, leaving 11 bases between them. CDR3 size: 15 residues. CDR1 is LGHNA, CDR2 YSLEER, per germline. CDR3 loop: CASSQEATQTYEQYF. CDR3 DNA: TGCGCCAGCAGCCAAGAGGCGACTCAGACCTACGAGCAGTACTTC.

J is TRBJ2-1 and V is TRBV28, with 11 positions matching TRBD2. With V trimmed by 4 bases and J by 3 bases, 5 bases remained unmatched. The CDR3 sequence is 16 residues long. Germline V gene sequence: CDR1 MDHEN, CDR2 SYDVKM. For the CDR3, the DNA is TGTGCCAGCAGTTCACGACTAGCGGGGAGCTACAATGAGCAGTTCTTC. Its protein product is CASSSRLAGSYNEQFF.